The entry below gives a single T cell receptor (beta chain) sequence along with its context. The target antigen is unknown. The sample belongs to a study of CD8 T cells in ankylosing spondylitis. With 6 bases clipped from V and 0 bases from J, the junction kept 11 bases outside the gene matches. The germline V gene encodes CDR1 GTSNPN and CDR2 SVGIG (reference sequence). CDR3 length: 15 residues. Preparation of TCR beta libraries was done by quantitative 5'-RACE with molecular barcodes. A single record per CDR3 protein comes from TCRdb applying MiXCR to the 5' RACE reads. The sample consists of about 800,000 distinct CDR3 sequences, over 9.5% of them appearing once. Study findings and constraints: Roughly eight highly homologous variants made up a TCR beta motif, and this motif appeared characteristic of ankylosing spondylitis blood.

V usage is TRBV30 and J usage is TRBJ2-7; the match to TRBD2 covers 7 bases. This clonotype was obtained from a male donor with ankylosing spondylitis. The sequenced sample consisted of blood, either unsorted or a sorted T cell fraction (not recorded which). Here the CDR3 reads CACLLGGTNSYEQYF. DNA of the CDR3: TGTGCCTGTCTCTTGGGGGGGACTAACTCCTACGAGCAGTACTTC.